The clone carrying this T cell receptor (beta chain) was detected only a few times. Its specificity is unknown. Germline V gene sequence: CDR1 LGHNA, CDR2 YNFKEQ. This CDR3 has 18 amino acids. Trimming cost V 4 bases and J 3 bases; bases outside gene matches: 16. MiXCR was run by TCRdb on the 5' RACE reads, yielding one entry per CDR3 protein. The table lists hundreds of thousands of distinct CDR3 sequences, roughly 24% of them singletons. The sample is drawn from a study of identical twins. Healthy Caucasians were all of the donors. Study-level findings and limits: Reduced insertions were recorded for abundant cord blood beta clonotypes, with no such pattern in memory repertoires. Monozygotic twin pairs showed more out-of-frame TCR alpha sharing than models estimated.

The sample also formed part of further work on T cells expressing NK-cell markers. That source notes: The study found dominant NKG2C+ clonotypes at about 1.0-7.5% of CD8+ T cells in six donors.

The sequencing sample was made of CD4+ T cells sorted from blood. V usage is TRBV4-2 and J usage is TRBJ2-3, with TRBD1 identical over 7 bases. The sequence was obtained from a woman aged 18-30 years in good health. The CDR3 DNA sequence: TGTGCCAGCAGCCGGCTCCGGGACAGTCGATCCGAGACAGATACGCAGTATTTT. This gives the protein CASSRLRDSRSETDTQYF.